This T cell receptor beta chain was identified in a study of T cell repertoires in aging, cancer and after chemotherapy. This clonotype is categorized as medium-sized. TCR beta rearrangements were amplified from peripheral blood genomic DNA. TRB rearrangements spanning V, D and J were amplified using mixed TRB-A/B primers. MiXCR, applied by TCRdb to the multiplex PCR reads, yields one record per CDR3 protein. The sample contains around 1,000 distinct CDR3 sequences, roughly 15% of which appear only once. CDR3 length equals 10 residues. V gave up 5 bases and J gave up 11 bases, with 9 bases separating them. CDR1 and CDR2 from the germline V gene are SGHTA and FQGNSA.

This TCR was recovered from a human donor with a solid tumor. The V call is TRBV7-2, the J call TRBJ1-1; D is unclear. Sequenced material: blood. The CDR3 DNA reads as TGTGCCAGCAGCGAAATTTTGGCTTTCTTT. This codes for CASSEILAFF.